This entry is about one T cell receptor beta chain. This sample was taken from a study of control samples from healthy donors and cancer patients. From germline, CDR1 is SEHNR and CDR2 FQNEAQ (reference sequence). Between the trimmed V and J ends, which lost 2 bases and 5 bases, there was a span of 12 bases. This CDR3 is built from 15 residues. Generated by immunoSEQ multiplex PCR, the TCRdb table keeps only in-frame clones and is missing some. Seen here are 70,000 or so clones, around 92% observed once, and the top ten hold 19%. The chain uses TRBV7-9 and TRBJ1-4; D remains ambiguous. This TCR came from a man in his 60s with lung cancer. The sequenced material came from PBMCs. The DNA of the CDR3 is TGTGCCAGCAGCTTAAGCGGCAGCAGGAATGAAAAACTGTTTTTT. It encodes CASSLSGSRNEKLFF.